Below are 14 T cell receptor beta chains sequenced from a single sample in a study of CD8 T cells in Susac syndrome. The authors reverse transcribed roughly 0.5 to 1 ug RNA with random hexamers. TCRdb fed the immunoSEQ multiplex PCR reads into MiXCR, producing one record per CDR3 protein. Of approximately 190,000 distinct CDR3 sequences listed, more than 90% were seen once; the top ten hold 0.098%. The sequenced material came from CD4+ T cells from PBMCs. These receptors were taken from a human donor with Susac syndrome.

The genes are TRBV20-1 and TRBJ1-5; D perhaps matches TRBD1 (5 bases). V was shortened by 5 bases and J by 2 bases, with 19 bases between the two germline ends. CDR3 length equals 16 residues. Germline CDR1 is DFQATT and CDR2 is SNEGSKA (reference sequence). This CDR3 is CSAWDPFGSGNQPQHF. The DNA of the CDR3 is TGCAGTGCTTGGGACCCCTTTGGCTCGGGCAATCAGCCCCAGCATTTT.

CDR3 coding DNA: TGTGCCACCAGCAGTCCTGGGTTTTACGAGCAGTACTTC. Translation: CATSSPGFYEQYF. This sequence joins TRBV15 and TRBJ2-7; the D is unclear. Germline values: CDR1 LNHNV, CDR2 YYDKDF (reference sequence). This CDR3 has 13 residues. V was cut by 3 bases and J by 4 bases, with 10 bases left in between.

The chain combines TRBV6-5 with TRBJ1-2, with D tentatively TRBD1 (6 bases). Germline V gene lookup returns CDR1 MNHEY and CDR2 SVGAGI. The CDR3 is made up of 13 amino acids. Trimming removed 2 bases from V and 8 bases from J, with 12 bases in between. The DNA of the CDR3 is TGTGCCAGCAGTTACCCCAGGGGACGCGGCTACACCTTC. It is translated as CASSYPRGRGYTF.

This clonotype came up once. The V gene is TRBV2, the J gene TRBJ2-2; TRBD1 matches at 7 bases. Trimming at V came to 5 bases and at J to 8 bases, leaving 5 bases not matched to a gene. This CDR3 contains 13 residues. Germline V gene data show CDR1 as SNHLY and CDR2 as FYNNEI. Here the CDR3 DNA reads TGTGCCAGCAGTAGAGACAGGGAGGGGGAGCTGTTTTTT. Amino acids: CASSRDREGELFF.

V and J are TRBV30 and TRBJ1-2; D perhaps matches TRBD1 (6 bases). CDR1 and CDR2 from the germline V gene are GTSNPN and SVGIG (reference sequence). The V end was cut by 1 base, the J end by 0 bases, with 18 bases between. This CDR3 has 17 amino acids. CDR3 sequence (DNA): TGTGCCTGGAGTGGAAGAACCGGACAGCGCCCTAACTATGGCTACACCTTC. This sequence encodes CAWSGRTGQRPNYGYTF.

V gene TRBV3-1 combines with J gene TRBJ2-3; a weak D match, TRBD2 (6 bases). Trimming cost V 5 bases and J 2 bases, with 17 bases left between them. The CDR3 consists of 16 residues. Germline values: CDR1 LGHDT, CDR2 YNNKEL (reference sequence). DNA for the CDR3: TGTGCCAGCAGCACCCACCGGGGGATTAACACAGATACGCAGTATTTT. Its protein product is CASSTHRGINTDTQYF.

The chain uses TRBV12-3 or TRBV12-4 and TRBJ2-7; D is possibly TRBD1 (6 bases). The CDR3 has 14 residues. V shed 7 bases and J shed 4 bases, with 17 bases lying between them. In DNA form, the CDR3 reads TGTGCCAGCACCTCAGGGTTAGGGGGTTACGAGCAGTACTTC. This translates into CASTSGLGGYEQYF.

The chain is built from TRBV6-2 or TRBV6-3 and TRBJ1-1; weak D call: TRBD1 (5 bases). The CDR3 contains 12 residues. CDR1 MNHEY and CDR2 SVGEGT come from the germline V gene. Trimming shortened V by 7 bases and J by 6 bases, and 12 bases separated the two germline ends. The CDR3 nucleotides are TGTGCCAGCAATACGGGGGAACCTGAAGCTTTCTTT. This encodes CASNTGEPEAFF.

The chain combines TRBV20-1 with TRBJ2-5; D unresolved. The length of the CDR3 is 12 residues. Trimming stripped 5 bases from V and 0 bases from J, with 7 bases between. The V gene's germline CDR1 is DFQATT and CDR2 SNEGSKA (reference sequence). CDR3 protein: CSAWADQETQYF. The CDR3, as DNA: TGCAGTGCTTGGGCAGACCAAGAGACCCAGTACTTC.

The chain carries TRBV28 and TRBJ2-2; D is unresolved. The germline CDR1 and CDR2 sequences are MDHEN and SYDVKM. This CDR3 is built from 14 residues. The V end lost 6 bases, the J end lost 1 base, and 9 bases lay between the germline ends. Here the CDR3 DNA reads TGTGCCAGCAGCCTCGACGTGAACACCGGGGAGCTGTTTTTT. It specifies CASSLDVNTGELFF.

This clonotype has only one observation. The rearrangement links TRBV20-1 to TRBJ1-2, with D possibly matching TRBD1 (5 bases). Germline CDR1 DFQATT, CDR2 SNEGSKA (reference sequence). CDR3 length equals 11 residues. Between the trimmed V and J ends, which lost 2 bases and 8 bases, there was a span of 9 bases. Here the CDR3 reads CSARPGTGYTF. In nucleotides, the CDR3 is TGCAGTGCTAGACCAGGGACGGGCTACACCTTC.

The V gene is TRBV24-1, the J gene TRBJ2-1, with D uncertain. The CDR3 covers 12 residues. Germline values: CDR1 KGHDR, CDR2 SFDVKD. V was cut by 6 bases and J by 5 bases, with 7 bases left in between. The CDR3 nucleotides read TGTGCCACCAGTACTCGCCACAATGAGCAGTTCTTC. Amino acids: CATSTRHNEQFF.

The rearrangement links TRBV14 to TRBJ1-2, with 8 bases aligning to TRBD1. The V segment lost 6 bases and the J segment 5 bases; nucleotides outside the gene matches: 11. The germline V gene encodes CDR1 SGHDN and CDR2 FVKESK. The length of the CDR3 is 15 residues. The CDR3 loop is CASRRTGRERYGYTF. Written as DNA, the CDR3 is TGTGCCAGCAGGCGGACAGGGAGGGAGAGGTATGGCTACACCTTC. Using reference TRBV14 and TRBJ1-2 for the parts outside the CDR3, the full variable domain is EAGVTQFPSHSVIEKGQTVTLRCDPISGHDNLYWYRRVMGKEIKFLLHFVKESKQDESGMPNNRFLAERTGGTYSTLKVQPAELEDSGVYFCASRRTGRERYGYTFGSGTRLTVV.

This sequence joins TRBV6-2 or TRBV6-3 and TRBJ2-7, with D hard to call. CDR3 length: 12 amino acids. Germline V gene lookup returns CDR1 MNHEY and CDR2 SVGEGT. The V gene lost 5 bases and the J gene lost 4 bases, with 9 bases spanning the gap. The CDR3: CASSNTQYEQYF. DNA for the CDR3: TGTGCCAGCAGTAATACCCAGTACGAGCAGTACTTC.